This entry lists 11 T cell receptor beta chains sequenced from one sample in a study of T cell responses to AZD1222 COVID-19 vaccine. Sequenced by immunoSEQ multiplex PCR; TCRdb stores in-frame clones only, minus some. In the table there are 150,000 or so clones, about 88% of which are singletons. Sample: peripheral blood, taken on day 0 of AZD1222 vaccination. The receptors derive from an adult in good health.

The genes are TRBV21-1 and TRBJ1-2; whether TRBD1, the table's D call, matches the DNA was not checked. TRBV21-1 is a pseudogene. This CDR3 is 14 amino acids long. As DNA, the CDR3 is TGTGCCAGCAGCATAGACAGATATAACTATGGCTACACCTTC. This encodes CASSIDRYNYGYTF.

The chain has TRBV9 and TRBJ2-3, with 9 bases fitting TRBD2. Looked up from germline, CDR1 is SGDLS and CDR2 is YYNGEE. The CDR3 spans 15 residues. J lost 2 bases, V lost 3 bases, and 4 bases had no gene match. In DNA form, the CDR3 reads TGTGCCAGCAGCGATAGCGGGGGTACCACAGATACGCAGTATTTT. Protein sequence: CASSDSGGTTDTQYF.

The chain has TRBV7-3 and TRBJ2-4, with 7 bases fitting TRBD2. This CDR3 has 17 residues. Germline assignment: CDR1 SGHTA and CDR2 FQGTGA. V dropped 2 bases and J dropped 2; count of bases not matched to a gene: 9. The CDR3 nucleotides read TGTGCCAGCAGCTTACTCCCCGGGGGAGGGTCCAAAAACATTCAGTACTTC. Encoded protein: CASSLLPGGGSKNIQYF.

The chain employs TRBV11-3 and TRBJ1-3, with TRBD1 matching 7 bases. Germline V gives CDR1 SGHNT, CDR2 YENEEA. The CDR3 loop spans 15 amino acids. V lost 4 bases, J lost 2 bases, and 5 bases stayed unmatched. CDR3 coding DNA: TGTGCCAGCAGCTCCGAGACAGGGACTGGAAACACCATATATTTT. It is translated as CASSSETGTGNTIYF.

The chain is built from TRBV19 and TRBJ1-1, with D hard to call. V was shortened by 5 bases and J by 5 bases, with 15 bases between the two germline ends. Germline V lookup: CDR1 LNHDA, CDR2 SQIVND (reference sequence). This CDR3 comprises 14 residues. CDR3 region: CASSGDPRTTEAFF. The CDR3 nucleotides are TGTGCCAGTAGTGGTGACCCTCGAACGACTGAAGCTTTCTTT.

J is TRBJ1-3 and V is TRBV4-3; D gene ambiguous. CDR1 LGHNA and CDR2 YSLEER come from the germline V gene. V shed 1 base and J shed 2 bases, with 6 bases lying between them. This CDR3 has 14 amino acids. The CDR3 nucleotides are TGCGCCAGCAGCCAAGCGGCCCCTGGAAACACCATATATTTT. Protein product: CASSQAAPGNTIYF.

The chain links TRBV6-5 to TRBJ2-7; TRBD1 agrees at 10 bases. The CDR3 contains 15 residues. Per germline, CDR1 MNHEY and CDR2 SVGAGI. The V gene end was trimmed by 10 bases and the J gene end by 4 bases; junction bases not matched to a gene: 13. This CDR3 is CATGFRTGGDYEQYF. Written as DNA, the CDR3 is TGTGCCACCGGATTTCGGACAGGGGGAGATTACGAGCAGTACTTC.

The rearrangement uses TRBV29-1 and TRBJ2-2, with 13 bases fitting TRBD2. The CDR3 runs to 15 residues. CDR1 and CDR2 (germline): SQVTM, ANQGSEA. With 2 bases clipped from V and 4 bases from J, the junction kept 1 base outside the gene matches. The CDR3 reads CSVERLAGGTGELFF. Written as DNA, the CDR3 is TGCAGCGTTGAAAGACTAGCGGGAGGCACCGGGGAGCTGTTTTTT.

The gene calls are TRBV12-5 and TRBJ2-3; 14 nucleotides line up with TRBD2. The germline V gene encodes CDR1 LGHNT and CDR2 FRNRAP. CDR3 size: 18 residues. Germline trimming cut 1 base from V and 2 bases from J; bases unmatched to any gene: 5. CDR3 amino acids: CASGLGLAGGAPTDTQYF. The DNA for the CDR3 is TGTGCTAGTGGTTTGGGACTAGCGGGAGGGGCCCCCACAGATACGCAGTATTTT.

The chain couples TRBV28 to TRBJ1-4; 10 bases agree with TRBD1. The CDR3 consists of 15 residues. CDR1 is MDHEN, CDR2 SYDVKM, per germline. The V and J ends lost 5 bases and 8 bases, in that order; junction bases with no gene match: 8. The CDR3 sequence: CASSTRTGGGEKLFF. The CDR3 DNA sequence: TGTGCCAGCAGTACCCGGACAGGGGGAGGCGAAAAACTGTTTTTT.

The V and J genes are TRBV9 and TRBJ1-2; a possible D gene is TRBD1 (6 bases). V was clipped by 0 bases and J by 3 bases, with 9 bases between them. CDR1 and CDR2 from the germline V gene are SGDLS and YYNGEE. The CDR3 has 14 residues. CDR3 DNA sequence: TGTGCCAGCAGCGTAGCAGGGGCAGACTATGGCTACACCTTC. Protein product: CASSVAGADYGYTF.